The rows below give T cell receptor beta chains drawn from one sample of a study of T cell repertoires in cytomegalovirus infection. TCRdb used MiXCR to reprocess the reads, holding one entry per CDR3 protein. The sample gives 450,000 to 550,000 distinct CDR3 sequences, approximately 15% of which show up once; about 24% is in the top ten. Source material: CD8+ T cells from PBMCs. The receptors come from a human donor in good health (CMV status not recorded). Some clones in this sample may be carry-over from other donors' samples. The CDR3 runs from the conserved cysteine through the conserved F or W. The D gene is left open where the match is weak. The size field is filled for only some rows; it gives once, few, many or a size class.

size	V	D	J	DNA	CDR3
.	TRBV7-9	.	TRBJ1-1	TGTGCCAGTAAATCTGGGGCCATGAACACTGAAGCTTTCTTT	CASKSGAMNTEAFF
many	TRBV7-8	TRBD2	TRBJ2-5	TGTGCCAGCAGCGCCAGACTAGCGGGACCCCAGGAGACCCAGTACTTC	CASSARLAGPQETQYF
.	TRBV3-1	.	TRBJ1-2	TGTGCCAGCAGTCAGTTCGGACAGCCTGCCCCTAACTATGGCTACACCTTC	CASSQFGQPAPNYGYTF
many	TRBV7-9	TRBD1	TRBJ1-4	TGTGCCAGCAGTTCGGGACAGGGGGCAGGGAATGAAAAACTGTTTTTT	CASSSGQGAGNEKLFF
many	TRBV28	TRBD2	TRBJ2-5	TGTGCCAGCACCAAACTCGGACTAGCGGGACCAGAGACCCAGTACTTC	CASTKLGLAGPETQYF
few	TRBV6-6	TRBD1	TRBJ2-1	TGTGCCAGCAGAGGGCCCGGGACAGGGGGCGACTTCTTCTACAATGAGCAGTTCTTC	CASRGPGTGGDFFYNEQFF
few	TRBV27	.	TRBJ1-3	TGTGCCAGCAGTTTATCGGTCGGGGGAAACACCATATATTTT	CASSLSVGGNTIYF
.	TRBV14	.	TRBJ1-1	TGTGCCAGCAGCCAATACAAGGGGAGAGGCACTGAAGCTTTCTTT	CASSQYKGRGTEAFF
many	TRBV27	.	TRBJ1-4	TGTGCCAGCAGTCTCCAACGGCCCGCAACTAATGAAAAACTGTTTTTT	CASSLQRPATNEKLFF
many	TRBV27	.	TRBJ2-1	TGTGCCAGCAGTCCCTCCGAGGGGGAAACCTACAATGAGCAGTTCTTC	CASSPSEGETYNEQFF
few	TRBV28	.	TRBJ2-5	TGTGCCAGCAGTAAAAGAACAGGGAGAGGGACCCAGTACTTC	CASSKRTGRGTQYF
.	TRBV24-1	.	TRBJ2-1	TGTGCCACCAGTGATTGGAGACAGGATGGGTACAATGAGCAGTTCTTC	CATSDWRQDGYNEQFF
.	TRBV27	.	TRBJ2-3	TGTGCCAGCAGTTCTATGCGGGGGCCAGATACGCAGTATTTT	CASSSMRGPDTQYF
few	TRBV2	.	TRBJ1-2	TGTGCCAGCATTTTGACAGCCCGCTATGGCTACACCTTC	CASILTARYGYTF
many	TRBV6-1	.	TRBJ2-1	TGTGCCAGCACCCTCAACGCCGGGAGCCCCGGCTACAATGAGCAGTTCTTC	CASTLNAGSPGYNEQFF
few	TRBV20-1	TRBD2	TRBJ2-7	TGCAGTGCTAGAATAGCGGGGGGGCCATGGTACGAGCAGTACTTC	CSARIAGGPWYEQYF
.	TRBV25-1	.	TRBJ2-5	TGTGCCAGCAGTGGAACAGGGTTAGAGACCCAGTACTTC	CASSGTGLETQYF
.	TRBV29-1	.	TRBJ2-1	TGCAGCGTTGAGACCGAAGAGTCCTACAATGAGCAGTTCTTC	CSVETEESYNEQFF
few	TRBV11-2	TRBD2	TRBJ2-3	TGTGCCAGCAGCCCCTTTTATCGGGGAGGGCAAGGACGGGAGCTTAATACGCAGTATTTT	CASSPFYRGGQGRELNTQYF
few	TRBV7-6	.	TRBJ2-5	TGTGCCAGCAGCTTAAGCGTGGATGAGACCCAGTACTTC	CASSLSVDETQYF
many	TRBV6-5	.	TRBJ2-1	TGTGCCAGCAGTTACGGGGCGGGGTACTCCTACAATGAGCAGTTCTTC	CASSYGAGYSYNEQFF
many	TRBV7-2	.	TRBJ1-1	TGTGCCAGCAGCTCTGGGACTTTTGAAGCTTTCTTT	CASSSGTFEAFF
.	TRBV24-1	TRBD1	TRBJ2-1	TGTGCCACCAGTGATTTTCGAACAGGGGAACATGAGCAGTTCTTC	CATSDFRTGEHEQFF
.	TRBV28	TRBD1	TRBJ2-1	TGTGCCAGCAGTATACAGACAGGGCTCTACAATGAGCAGTTCTTC	CASSIQTGLYNEQFF
few	TRBV4-1	TRBD1	TRBJ2-6	TGCGCCAGCAGCCAAGTCACAGGGGTGGGGGCTGGGGCCAACGTCCTGACTTTC	CASSQVTGVGAGANVLTF
many	TRBV28	.	TRBJ2-1	TGTGCCAGCAGTGCAACAGGTTGGAATGAGCAGTTCTTC	CASSATGWNEQFF
many	TRBV12-3/TRBV12-4	.	TRBJ1-1	TGTGCCAGCAGTTCGACCAGTCCAGAAGCTTTCTTT	CASSSTSPEAFF
many	TRBV6-6	.	TRBJ1-5	TGTGCCAGCAGAGTCCTGGGGTCACTCTCTCACAATCAGCCCCAGCATTTT	CASRVLGSLSHNQPQHF
few	TRBV7-9	.	TRBJ1-5	TGTGCCAGCAGCTTCCCCGATCAGCCCCAGCATTTT	CASSFPDQPQHF
.	TRBV24-1	.	TRBJ2-7	TGTGCCACCAGTGAGGACAGCTCCTACGAGCAGTACTTC	CATSEDSSYEQYF
.	TRBV5-1	.	TRBJ2-1	TGCGCCAGCAGCCTCGGACCAGTACGGGACAATGAGCAGTTCTTC	CASSLGPVRDNEQFF
few	TRBV28	.	TRBJ2-1	TGTGCCAGCAGTTCCCATGCAGACAATGAGCAGTTCTTC	CASSSHADNEQFF
.	TRBV27	TRBD2	TRBJ2-1	TGTGCCAGCAGTTTACTCTATCGACTAGCGGGAGGGCCATATGAGCAGTTCTTC	CASSLLYRLAGGPYEQFF
.	TRBV15	TRBD1	TRBJ1-1	TGTGCCACCAGCTACGGACAGGCTAATGAAGCTTTCTTT	CATSYGQANEAFF
many	TRBV28	TRBD1	TRBJ2-1	TGTGCCAGCAGCCCATTCAGGACAGGGGAGAACAATGAGCAGTTCTTC	CASSPFRTGENNEQFF
many	TRBV7-3	.	TRBJ1-1	TGTGCCAGCAGCTTTATGATGTGGGGGGGGCAGGCCACTGAAGCTTTCTTT	CASSFMMWGGQATEAFF
.	TRBV27	.	TRBJ1-4	TGTGCCAGCAGTGAGAGGGGCGTCGGTGAAAAACTGTTTTTT	CASSERGVGEKLFF
.	TRBV5-4	TRBD1	TRBJ1-1	TGTGCCAGCAGCTTCGGACAGGGGAACACTGTAGCTTTCTTT	CASSFGQGNTVAFF
many	TRBV11-2	TRBD2	TRBJ2-1	TGTGCCAGCGGTAAAATCGGGGGGTCCTACAATGAGCAGTTCTTC	CASGKIGGSYNEQFF
many	TRBV11-2	.	TRBJ2-7	TGTGCCAGCAGCCCGTGGAAGGGGGTGCCCTACGAGCAGTACTTC	CASSPWKGVPYEQYF
few	TRBV12-3/TRBV12-4	TRBD1	TRBJ1-1	TGTGCCAGCATCGTCCAGGGGGGTGAAGCTTTCTTT	CASIVQGGEAFF
many	TRBV7-2	.	TRBJ2-1	TGTGCCAGCAGCGAATTGGGGGATGAGCAGTTCTTC	CASSELGDEQFF
.	TRBV4-1	.	TRBJ1-1	TGCGCCAGCAGCCAAGAGTGGGGGGAACGTGAAGCTTTCTTT	CASSQEWGEREAFF
few	TRBV3-1	TRBD1	TRBJ2-5	TGTGCCAGCAGCCAACGACAGGGGGCAGAGACCCAGTACTTC	CASSQRQGAETQYF
many	TRBV27	.	TRBJ2-1	TGTGCCAGCAGTTTATCTCCTGGGGACAATGAGCAGTTCTTC	CASSLSPGDNEQFF
many	TRBV12-5	.	TRBJ2-4	TGTGCTAGTGGTTCGGACAGACTAGCCAAAAACATTCAGTACTTC	CASGSDRLAKNIQYF
few	TRBV11-2	.	TRBJ1-2	TGTGCCAGCAGCTTAGGGGCAGGCGGCACCTTC	CASSLGAGGTF
.	TRBV29-1	.	TRBJ2-3	TGCAGCGTCTTTAGACCCAACACAGATACGCAGTATTTT	CSVFRPNTDTQYF
.	TRBV20-1	TRBD2	TRBJ2-7	TGCAGTGCTAGAGATCCGACTAGCGGCCGGTGGGAGCAGTACTTC	CSARDPTSGRWEQYF
many	TRBV7-3	TRBD2	TRBJ2-1	TGTGCCAGCAGCCCAGGGACTAGCGGGTACTACAATGAGCAGTTCTTC	CASSPGTSGYYNEQFF